Listed here are 10 T cell receptor beta chains from one sample, sequenced in a study of blood T cell repertoires in COVID-19. The table came from immunoSEQ multiplex PCR; TCRdb's copy has only in-frame clones and leaves some out. The profile covers roughly 250,000 clones, with about 89% appearing a single time and less than 2.5% taken by the ten largest. The sequenced sample consisted of PBMCs or T cells enriched from blood (not recorded which). The receptors shown here come from a woman younger than 30 who had recovered from COVID-19.

J is TRBJ2-1 and V is TRBV6-5; 12 nucleotides match TRBD2. The V gene end was trimmed by 5 bases and the J gene end by 6 bases; junction bases not matched to a gene: 2. Germline lookup yields CDR1 MNHEY and CDR2 SVGAGI. The CDR3 loop spans 14 amino acids. The CDR3 sequence: CASSPTSGGNEQFF. The CDR3 DNA is TGTGCCAGCAGTCCGACTAGCGGGGGCAATGAGCAGTTCTTC.

The chain couples TRBV7-9 to TRBJ1-6; D remains unclear. The germline V gene encodes CDR1 SEHNR and CDR2 FQNEAQ (reference sequence). V was cut by 5 bases and J by 7 bases, with 18 bases left in between. The CDR3 is 16 residues long. The CDR3 coding sequence is TGTGCCAGCAGCCCCGGAGTGGGGAGGAGGAATTCACCCCTCCACTTT. Translated, it gives CASSPGVGRRNSPLHF. The full variable domain, its missing parts supplied by reference TRBV7-9 and TRBJ1-6, is DTGVSQNPRHKITKRGQNVTFRCDPISEHNRLYWYRQTLGQGPEFLTYFQNEAQLEKSRLLSDRFSAERPKGSFSTLEIQRTEQGDSAMYLCASSPGVGRRNSPLHFGNGTRLTVT.

This chain connects TRBV29-1 to TRBJ2-2; 7 nucleotides line up with TRBD2. CDR1 and CDR2 from the germline V gene are SQVTM and ANQGSEA. The CDR3 is made up of 13 amino acids. Trimming removed 4 bases from V and 6 bases from J; junction bases left unmatched: 5. Here the CDR3 reads CSVGTRWPGELFF. The CDR3 region has the DNA TGCAGCGTTGGGACTAGGTGGCCCGGGGAGCTGTTTTTT.

The V and J genes are TRBV5-1 and TRBJ1-2, with 12 bases identical to TRBD1. Germline assignment: CDR1 SGHRS and CDR2 YFSETQ. J was trimmed by 8 bases and V by 5 bases; bases with no gene match: 13. The CDR3 sequence is 16 residues long. The DNA of the CDR3 is TGCGCCAGCAGTTCTCATCCGGGACAGGGGGCGCGAGGCTACACCTTC. This encodes CASSSHPGQGARGYTF.

This clone was seen a few times. The chain has TRBV7-8 and TRBJ1-1; possibly TRBD1 for D (6 bases). The CDR3 is 16 amino acids. CDR1 and CDR2 (germline): SGHVS, FQNEAQ. V lost 6 bases and J 3 bases, leaving 20 bases between the germline ends. CDR3 DNA: TGTGCCAGCAGGCACCAGACAGGTTCAGGGGACACTGAAGCTTTCTTT. It specifies CASRHQTGSGDTEAFF.

CDR3 in amino acids: CASSQGTGLGNTEAFF. Here the CDR3 DNA reads TGTGCCAGCAGCCAAGGGACAGGGTTAGGGAACACTGAAGCTTTCTTT. The V and J genes are TRBV3-1 (or the pseudogene TRBV3-2) and TRBJ1-1; 8 bases are shared with TRBD1. Trimming took 1 base from V and 1 from J; bases not matched to a gene: 5. CDR1 is LGHDT, CDR2 YNNKEL, per germline (reference sequence). This CDR3 contains 16 residues.

The chain joins TRBV4-2 to TRBJ2-3, with 8 bases fitting TRBD2. This CDR3 is 15 amino acids long. Germline V CDR1 and CDR2: LGHNA, YNFKEQ. The ends lost 2 bases at V and 4 bases at J; junction bases unmatched: 5. The CDR3 bases are TGTGCCAGCAGCCAAAGAGCGGGAGTGGCAGATACGCAGTATTTT. It codes for CASSQRAGVADTQYF.

The chain has TRBV5-6 and TRBJ1-1, with a weak D call TRBD1 (5 bases). Germline loops: CDR1 SGHDT, CDR2 YYEEEE. The ends were cut back, 2 bases at V and 0 bases at J, with 11 bases in the middle. The CDR3 is made up of 15 amino acids. CDR3: CASSFRVLLNTEAFF. As DNA, the CDR3 is TGTGCCAGCAGCTTCAGGGTCCTACTGAACACTGAAGCTTTCTTT.

The chain links TRBV28 to TRBJ1-2; D is unresolved. V dropped 6 bases and J dropped 5 bases, with 22 bases sitting between them. From germline, CDR1 is MDHEN and CDR2 SYDVKM. The CDR3 covers 16 residues. This CDR3 reads CASSRDLGTAGYGYTF. CDR3 nucleotide sequence: TGTGCCAGCAGCCGAGATCTAGGAACCGCGGGGTATGGCTACACCTTC.

The chain employs TRBV6-1 and TRBJ2-1, with a tentative D call TRBD2 (5 bases). V shed 3 bases and J shed 3 bases, with 9 bases lying between them. Germline V gene data show CDR1 as MNHNS and CDR2 as SASEGT. The CDR3 consists of 14 residues. This CDR3 reads CASSDRGFYNEQFF. CDR3 DNA sequence: TGTGCCAGCAGTGATAGAGGGTTCTACAATGAGCAGTTCTTC.